This T cell receptor (beta chain) was recovered during a study of human T cells and chemical hapten exposure. Background on the study: Throughout the approximately 24-week study, diphenylcyclopropenone was applied weekly to the patients' scalps.

This clonotype was counted between two and nine times. Its matching antigen is unknown. TCRdb independently ran MiXCR on the RACE reads; one entry per CDR3 protein. Of some 70,000 distinct CDR3 sequences listed, approximately 9.9% are singletons. CDR1 SGHAT and CDR2 FQNNGV come from the germline V gene. Losses at the gene ends were 4 bases for V and 2 bases for J; bases not matched to a gene: 5. The CDR3 extends over 15 amino acids. Time point defined: pre-sensitization, week 0. Documented treatment: therapeutic diphenylcyclopropenone sensitization with weekly scalp DPC. Whole-study results and caveats: Significantly more large CDR3 similarity clusters arose among expanded TCRs than among controls. TCRs above 1 in 1000 frequency stayed constant with DPC sensitization.

The receptor's source is a woman between 45 and 65 years old with alopecia areata. Some clones in this sample may be carry-over from other donors' samples. The sample was whole blood, taken in connection with sensitization to the hapten diphenylcyclopropenone (DPC). V is TRBV11-2 and J is TRBJ1-3; 7 positions agree with TRBD1. CDR3 bases: TGTGCCAGCAGCTCACTAGGGACAGCTGGAAACACCATATATTTT. Its translation: CASSSLGTAGNTIYF.